Listed below are T cell receptor beta chains from one sample, sequenced in a study of blood T cell repertoires in COVID-19. Assay used: immunoSEQ multiplex PCR; TCRdb lists only in-frame clones, some missing. The sample has under 350,000 clones, roughly 80% seen once. The source material was peripheral blood. These receptors all stem from a man aged 60 to 69 who had recovered from COVID-19. Each CDR3 is given with its conserved first and last residue. A D gene is named only where the DNA matches it firmly. Not all rows give a size; the values are once, few, many and, for expanded clones, a class.

j_call d_call clone_size cdr3_length v_call cdr3_aa cdr3_nt
TRBJ2-5 NA NA 15 TRBV7-2 CASSVRTGLGETQYF TGTGCCAGCAGCGTAAGGACTGGCCTCGGGGAGACCCAGTACTTC
TRBJ2-7 NA NA 15 TRBV19 CASSSTVAGSYEQYF TGTGCCAGTAGCAGCACAGTTGCGGGAAGCTACGAGCAGTACTTC
TRBJ1-1 NA NA 15 TRBV7-2 CASSYATGLNTEAFF TGTGCCAGCAGCTACGCGACAGGTTTGAACACTGAAGCTTTCTTT
TRBJ1-2 NA NA 15 TRBV3-1/TRBV3-2 CASSQESKGYYGYTF TGTGCCAGCAGCCAAGAATCTAAGGGGTACTATGGCTACACCTTC
TRBJ1-4 TRBD1 NA 16 TRBV5-1 CASSAGQVATNEKLFF TGCGCCAGCAGCGCCGGACAGGTTGCAACTAATGAAAAACTGTTTTTT
TRBJ2-1 TRBD2 NA 15 TRBV2 CASSEAGLAGVEQFF TGTGCCAGCAGTGAAGCTGGACTAGCGGGGGTTGAGCAGTTCTTC
TRBJ2-7 TRBD2 NA 18 TRBV2 CASKEDGTSGSSIYEQYF TGTGCCAGCAAGGAGGACGGGACTAGCGGGAGCTCGATCTACGAGCAGTACTTC
TRBJ1-1 TRBD1 NA 15 TRBV9 CASSSTTTGSTEAFF TGTGCCAGCAGCTCCACCACGACAGGGAGTACTGAAGCTTTCTTT
TRBJ1-1 NA NA 15 TRBV3-1/TRBV3-2 CASSQYRAMNTEAFF TGTGCCAGCAGCCAATACAGGGCTATGAACACTGAAGCTTTCTTT
TRBJ1-1 NA NA 15 TRBV6-5 CASSTQGTSGTEAFF TGTGCCAGCAGTACCCAGGGGACATCGGGGACTGAAGCTTTCTTT
TRBJ1-3 TRBD1 few 18 TRBV7-6 CASSLTRTGPTSGNTIYF TGTGCCAGCAGCTTAACCCGGACAGGTCCGACCTCTGGAAACACCATATATTTT
TRBJ2-2 TRBD2 NA 13 TRBV6-5 CASMGGGPGELFF TGTGCCAGCATGGGCGGGGGGCCCGGGGAGCTGTTTTTT
TRBJ1-4 NA few 15 TRBV2 CASSARVGGQEKLFF TGTGCCAGCAGTGCCCGAGTGGGCGGGCAGGAAAAACTGTTTTTT
TRBJ2-3 TRBD2 NA 15 TRBV3-1/TRBV3-2 CASSQGRGGTDTQYF TGTGCCAGCAGCCAAGGGCGGGGGGGAACAGATACGCAGTATTTT
TRBJ2-7 NA NA 14 TRBV30 CAWSTSSISYEQYF TGTGCCTGGAGTACGAGTTCAATCTCCTACGAGCAGTACTTC
TRBJ2-1 NA NA 13 TRBV3-1/TRBV3-2 CASSWGPGNEQFF TGTGCCAGCAGCTGGGGGCCGGGCAATGAGCAGTTCTTC
TRBJ1-6 NA NA 15 TRBV9 CASSVDHEAGSPLHF TGTGCCAGCAGCGTTGACCACGAAGCAGGTTCACCCCTCCACTTT
TRBJ1-5 TRBD1 few 16 TRBV6-6 CASSQGQRRRYTPQHF TGTGCCAGCAGTCAGGGACAGAGACGGAGATATACGCCCCAGCATTTT
TRBJ2-2 NA few 15 TRBV5-1 CASKGGTANTGELFF TGCGCCAGCAAAGGCGGGACAGCTAACACCGGGGAGCTGTTTTTT
TRBJ2-7 NA NA 13 TRBV19 CASSQTTRNEQYF TGTGCCAGTAGTCAGACAACCCGTAACGAGCAGTACTTC
TRBJ1-2 NA NA 14 TRBV28 CASSLSGHFYGYTF TGTGCCAGCAGTTTATCGGGACACTTCTATGGCTACACCTTC
TRBJ2-1 NA many 13 TRBV5-1 CASSSQGNNEQFF TGCGCCAGCAGCTCCCAGGGGAACAATGAGCAGTTCTTC
TRBJ2-2 NA once 14 TRBV11-3 CASSVNSYTGELFF TGTGCCAGCAGCGTAAACAGTTACACCGGGGAGCTGTTTTTT
TRBJ2-7 NA NA 13 TRBV5-6 CASSLGRRYEQYF TGTGCCAGCAGCTTGGGTCGGAGGTACGAGCAGTACTTC
TRBJ2-2 NA NA 13 TRBV5-4 CASSRQNTGELFF TGTGCCAGCAGCCGACAGAACACCGGGGAGCTGTTTTTT